What follows describes a single T cell receptor beta chain. This sample is drawn from a study of cytomegalovirus exposure and HLA in healthy donors. The primer mix had 60 Vbeta and 13 Jbeta primers. The table came from immunoSEQ multiplex PCR; TCRdb's copy has only in-frame clones and leaves some out. The repertoire holds about 130,000 clones, with under 85% as singletons. The CDR3 has 14 residues. J gave up 4 bases and V 6 bases, and 6 bases lay outside the gene matches. Per germline, CDR1 SGHTA and CDR2 FQGNSA. The receptor comes from a woman aged 45-59 years in good health and CMV-seropositive. The sequenced sample consisted of PBMCs. The gene calls are TRBV7-2 and TRBJ1-3; 7 bases fit TRBD1. For the CDR3, the DNA is TGTGCCAGCAGTTTGGCAGGGGGAGGAAACACCATATATTTT. Translating gives CASSLAGGGNTIYF. Full variable domain (rest looked up from reference TRBV7-2 and TRBJ1-3): GAGVSQSPSNKVTEKGKDVELRCDPISGHTALYWYRQSLGQGLEFLIYFQGNSAPDKSGLPSDRFSAERTGGSVSTLTIQRTQQEDSAVYLCASSLAGGGNTIYFGEGSWLTVV.